Detailed here is one TCR beta chain. This entry is derived from a study of blood T cells in healthy people across ages. CDR3 length: 14 residues. The germline CDR1 and CDR2 sequences are MNHEY and SMNVEV (reference sequence). Trimming pared 5 bases from V and 3 bases from J, leaving 13 bases between. Together with a sample-barcoded 5' primer, a J-beta primer mix was included in a second PCR lasting about 6 to 11 cycles. TCRdb reprocessed the 5' RACE reads with MiXCR, giving one entry per CDR3 protein. The table has about 800,000 distinct CDR3 sequences, around 25% seen once. The same data also contributed to another study, on T cells of mothers and their children. As that study records: Per mother, over 8 million TCR beta CDR3 reads were obtained; per child, 2.5 million to 3.5 million.

V usage is TRBV27 and J usage is TRBJ1-2; D ambiguous. The sample consisted of blood. This TCR was sampled from a boy younger than 18 in good health. The CDR3: CASSPSSGDYGYTF. The CDR3 coding sequence is TGTGCCAGCAGTCCCTCGTCAGGAGACTATGGCTACACCTTC.